The clone carrying this TCR beta chain was seen once. Its antigen remains unknown. The data belong to a study of untreated major depressive disorder. The study's findings and limits: Private clones made up every subject's top five TRBV05-01 clones. Depressed patients' CD4+ T cells carried increased TRBV05-01 (Vbeta 5.1) usage versus control CD4+ T cells.

The method was immunoSEQ multiplex PCR; TCRdb's version includes in-frame clones alone and lacks a portion of them. The sample consists of 23,000 or so clones, roughly nine tenths of them appearing once. The V and J ends lost 7 bases and 5 bases, in that order; junction bases with no gene match: 8. The CDR3 length is 13 residues. CDR1 SGHTS and CDR2 YDEGEE come from the germline V gene. Sequencing was performed on CD4+ T cells from PBMCs. This chain links TRBV5-8 with TRBJ2-7; 8 bases map to TRBD1. The clonotype originates from a woman in her thirties with major depressive disorder. CDR3 sequence: CASSFRGRDEQYF. CDR3 coding DNA: TGTGCCAGCTCATTCAGGGGGCGCGACGAGCAGTACTTC. Together with reference TRBV5-8 and TRBJ2-7, the CDR3 gives the full variable domain: EAGVTQSPTHLIKTRGQQATLRCSPISGHTSVYWYQQALGLGLQFLLWYDEGEERNRGNFPPRFSGRQFPNYSSELNVNALELEDSALYLCASSFRGRDEQYFGPGTRLTVT.